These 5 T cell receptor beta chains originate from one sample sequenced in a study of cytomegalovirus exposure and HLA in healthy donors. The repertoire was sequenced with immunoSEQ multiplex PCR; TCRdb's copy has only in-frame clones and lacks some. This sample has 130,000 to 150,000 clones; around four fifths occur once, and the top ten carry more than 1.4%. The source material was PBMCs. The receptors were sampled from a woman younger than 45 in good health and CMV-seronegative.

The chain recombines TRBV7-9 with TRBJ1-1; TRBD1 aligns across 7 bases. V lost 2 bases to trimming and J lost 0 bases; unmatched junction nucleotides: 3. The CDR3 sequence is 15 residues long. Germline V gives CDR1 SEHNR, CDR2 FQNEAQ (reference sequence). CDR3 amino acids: CASSLRQGMNTEAFF. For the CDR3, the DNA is TGTGCCAGCAGCTTAAGACAGGGCATGAACACTGAAGCTTTCTTT.

CDR3 region: CASSYQGNTEAFF. The CDR3 nucleotides are TGTGCCAGCAGTTACCAGGGGAACACTGAAGCTTTCTTT. The chain carries TRBV6-5 and TRBJ1-1, with a weak D call TRBD1 (5 bases). Per the germline V gene, CDR1 is MNHEY and CDR2 is SVGAGI. The CDR3 length is 13 residues. Trimming took 2 bases from V and 1 from J, leaving 5 bases between them.

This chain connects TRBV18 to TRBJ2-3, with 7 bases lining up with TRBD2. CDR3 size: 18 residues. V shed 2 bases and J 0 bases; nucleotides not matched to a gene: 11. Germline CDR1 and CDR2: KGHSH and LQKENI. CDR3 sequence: CASSPGFGAGDSTDTQYF. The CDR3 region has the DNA TGTGCCAGCTCACCAGGATTCGGCGCGGGGGATAGCACAGATACGCAGTATTTT.

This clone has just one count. CDR3 DNA sequence: TGTGCCAGCGGGGCAGGGAGGCTCTATGGCTACACCTTC. Translation: CASGAGRLYGYTF. The chain combines TRBV21-1 with TRBJ1-2. TRBV21-1 is deemed a pseudogene. The CDR3 extends over 13 amino acids.

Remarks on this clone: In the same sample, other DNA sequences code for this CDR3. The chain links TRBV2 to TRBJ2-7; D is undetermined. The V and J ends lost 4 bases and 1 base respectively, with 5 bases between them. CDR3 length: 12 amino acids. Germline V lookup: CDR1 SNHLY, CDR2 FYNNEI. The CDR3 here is CASSGGSYEQYF. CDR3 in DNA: TGTGCCAGCAGTGGAGGTTCCTACGAGCAGTACTTC. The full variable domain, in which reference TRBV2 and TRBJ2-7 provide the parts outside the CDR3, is EPEVTQTPSHQVTQMGQEVILRCVPISNHLYFYWYRQILGQKVEFLVSFYNNEISEKSEIFDDQFSVERPDGSNFTLKIRSTKLEDSAMYFCASSGGSYEQYFGPGTRLTVT.